The rows below give T cell receptor beta chains drawn from one sample of a study of Graves' ophthalmopathy and Graves' hyperthyroidism. TCRdb independently ran MiXCR on the multiplex PCR reads; one entry per CDR3 protein. The table includes approximately 540,000 distinct CDR3 sequences, less than 45% detected once. The sequenced material came from peripheral blood or thyroid tissue (not recorded which). These receptors were obtained from an adult man with Graves' hyperthyroidism. CDR3s include the opening cysteine and the closing phenylalanine or tryptophan. A D gene is named only where the DNA matches it firmly. Only part of the rows carry a size: once, few, many, or a class if the clone is expanded.

abundance	v_gene	j_gene	d_gene	CDR3nt	CDR3aa
NA	TRBV11-2	TRBJ2-5	NA	TGTGCCAGCAGCCCAGTCCCCCGGGGAGCCCAAGAGACCCAGTACTTC	CASSPVPRGAQETQYF
NA	TRBV24-1	TRBJ2-3	TRBD2	TGTGCCACCAGTGATCGTACTAGCGGGAGTCGCAATGAGCAGTATTTT	CATSDRTSGSRNEQYF
many	TRBV5-8	TRBJ2-7	NA	TGTGCCAGCAGCTTGGTAGGACAGCAGTCCGCCTACGAGCAGTACTTC	CASSLVGQQSAYEQYF
many	TRBV29-1	TRBJ2-6	NA	TGCAGCGTTGTGGTGTCCTCTGGGGCCAACGTCCTGACTTTC	CSVVVSSGANVLTF
many	TRBV5-1	TRBJ1-5	NA	TGCGCCAGCAGCTTCAGGGATTTACAGCCCCAGCATTTT	CASSFRDLQPQHF
many	TRBV20-1	TRBJ1-5	NA	TGCAGTGCTGATGGTAGCGGGAGAAGCAATCAGCCCCAGCATTTT	CSADGSGRSNQPQHF
many	TRBV28	TRBJ2-6	NA	TGTGCCAGCAGATTACAGGGTTCTGGGGCCAACGTCCTGACTTTC	CASRLQGSGANVLTF
NA	TRBV24-1	TRBJ1-1	TRBD1	TGTGCCACCAGTGAGACAGGGGATACTGAAGCTTTCTTT	CATSETGDTEAFF
NA	TRBV7-6	TRBJ2-3	TRBD1	TGTGCCAGCAGCTTAGTTGGACAGGGATTCACAGATACGCAGTATTTT	CASSLVGQGFTDTQYF
many	TRBV19	TRBJ2-7	TRBD1	TGTGCCAGTAGTATAGCCGGGACAGGGGTCCGCTACGAGCAGTACTTC	CASSIAGTGVRYEQYF
NA	TRBV2	TRBJ1-5	TRBD1	TGTGCCAGCAGTGAAGAGAGGACAGGGGGACCCCAGCATTTT	CASSEERTGGPQHF
NA	TRBV7-2	TRBJ2-3	NA	TGTGCCAGCAGCTTAAGGGGGTTGGTGGCGGGGGCCAGCACAGATACGCAGTATTTT	CASSLRGLVAGASTDTQYF
many	TRBV24-1	TRBJ1-1	TRBD1	TGTGCCACCGAAAACGGACAGGGACAGAACACTGAAGCTTTCTTT	CATENGQGQNTEAFF
once	TRBV24-1	TRBJ1-2	NA	TGTGCCACCAGTTATCCATCCGGGTATGGCTACACCTTC	CATSYPSGYGYTF
many	TRBV29-1	TRBJ1-1	NA	TGCAGCGTTGAAATCAGGGTGGACCTGAACACTGAAGCTTTCTTT	CSVEIRVDLNTEAFF
many	TRBV29-1	TRBJ1-1	TRBD1	TGCAGCGTTGAGTTACAGGGGACTGAAGCTTTCTTT	CSVELQGTEAFF
many	TRBV28	TRBJ1-1	NA	TGTGCCAGCAGTCCTAGCCCCCCGAGCGACACTGAAGCTTTCTTT	CASSPSPPSDTEAFF
NA	TRBV4-1	TRBJ1-2	TRBD1	TGCGCCAGCAGCCAAAGACAGGGGAGGAACTATGGCTACACCTTC	CASSQRQGRNYGYTF
NA	TRBV29-1	TRBJ1-2	TRBD1	TGCGGCGTTGGGCAGGGGGCGAATGGCTACACCTTC	CGVGQGANGYTF
NA	TRBV7-9	TRBJ2-2	NA	TGTGCCAGCAGCTTAGTAGTGAGCGGGGAGCTGTTTTTT	CASSLVVSGELFF